What follows is one T cell receptor beta chain and its context. The table lists this clonotype with a few counts. This receptor's antigen is unknown. Within one base of it there is no much larger clone, and no base qualities were kept. The CDR3 numbers 12 residues from cysteine through phenylalanine. The CDR3 DNA has 36 bases and is translated from base 1. From a lookup of the germline V gene, CDR1 and CDR2 are ENHRY and SYGVKD. V was cut back by 0 bases and J by 4 bases, leaving a gap of 2 bases between them. The intended sense of this specimen's treatment or condition label: in vitro stimulation with specific CMV peptide epitopes to enrich CMV-specific T cells. This sample is drawn from a study of T cell repertoires in cytomegalovirus infection (dated by TCRdb to the late 2010s). General notes on the study: The peptide stimulations were aimed at well-studied HLA-B-restricted epitopes as well as recently identified HLA-C-restricted CMV epitopes, whose presentation resists viral immunomodulation. Because public TCR beta signatures pointed to carriage of CMV infection together with the matching HLA type, the HLA type of each donor mattered for the analysis.

Sequencing instrument: Illumina HiSeq 1500. The raw public reads went through TCRdb reprocessing: fastp at Q25, MiXCR clone calling, in-frame beta chains kept. Rows matching on CDR3 protein sequence are summarized as one entry with the most common DNA and genes. This sample lists fewer than 350,000 distinct CDR3 sequences; 25% to 35% were detected once. Around 20% of the sample goes to the ten largest clones. The study at large found these results: Carriers of CMV infection plus the relevant HLA type were discriminated by the cumulative frequency of public TCR beta family members in the study cohort and in an independent roughly 370-donor cohort. The ex vivo response was dominated by HLA-C-restricted CMV-specific TCR beta clonotypes, and the single most frequent clonotype in two of eight donors was supplied by these HLA-C-restricted clonotypes.

This TCR was sampled from a human donor in good health (CMV status not recorded). Some clones in this sample may be carry-over from other donors' samples. The sequences come from cultured PBMCs, collected from culture after CMV antigen stimulation. The rearrangement joined TRBV10-3 to TRBJ2-3; no D gene is confidently identified. The CDR3 is CAISESSDTQYF. The DNA is as follows: TGTGCCATCAGTGAGTCCTCAGATACGCAGTATTTT.